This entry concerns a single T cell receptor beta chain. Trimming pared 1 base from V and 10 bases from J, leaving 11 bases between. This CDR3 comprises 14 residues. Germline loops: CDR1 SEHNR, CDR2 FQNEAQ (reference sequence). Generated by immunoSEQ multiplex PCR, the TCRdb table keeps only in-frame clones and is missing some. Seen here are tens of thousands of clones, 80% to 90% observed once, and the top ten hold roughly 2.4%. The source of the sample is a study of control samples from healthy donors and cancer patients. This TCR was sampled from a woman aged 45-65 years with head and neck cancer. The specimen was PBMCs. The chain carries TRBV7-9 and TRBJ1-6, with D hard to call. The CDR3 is CASSLDHSNSPLHF. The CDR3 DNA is TGTGCCAGCAGCTTAGATCACTCGAACTCACCCCTCCACTTT. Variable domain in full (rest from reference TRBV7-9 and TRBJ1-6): DTGVSQNPRHKITKRGQNVTFRCDPISEHNRLYWYRQTLGQGPEFLTYFQNEAQLEKSRLLSDRFSAERPKGSFSTLEIQRTEQGDSAMYLCASSLDHSNSPLHFGNGTRLTVT.